The clone carrying this T cell receptor (beta chain) appeared many times. The antigen is undetermined. The J segment lost 6 bases and the V segment lost 3 bases, leaving 3 bases of the junction unmatched. The CDR3 is made up of 13 amino acids. Per the germline V gene, CDR1 is DFQATT and CDR2 is SNEGSKA (reference sequence). The data were obtained in a study of neurological immune-mediated disorders. Study outcomes and limitations: It was the repertoires of 18 of 34 multiple sclerosis patients that phylogenetic grouping placed in one related-CDR3 cluster, which is a possible signature. None of the features examined (clinical or MRI) was associated with the multiple sclerosis repertoire cluster.

The cDNA was generated through 5'RACE incorporating 10-nucleotide random UMIs. TCRdb redid the calling of the 5' RACE reads with MiXCR, one entry per CDR3 protein. The table records approximately 60,000 distinct CDR3 sequences, over 4% of them present only once. This chain uses TRBV20-1 with TRBJ2-1; 9 bases are a match to TRBD1. What was sequenced was PBMCs. The sequence was collected from a man aged 45 to 65 with multiple sclerosis. CDR3 amino acids: CSASSTGGNEQFF. The CDR3 bases are TGCAGTGCTAGTTCGACAGGGGGCAATGAGCAGTTCTTC.